This note documents a single T cell receptor beta chain sequence. The antigen is unknown. The sample is drawn from a study of cytomegalovirus exposure and HLA in healthy donors. About the study: Later, an analysis reported that the 120 or so validation repertoires had used the same platform as the approximately 670 first-cohort repertoires. Points from the study as a whole: 150 or so TCR beta chains were listed as cytomegalovirus-associated. In vitro testing confirmed a few CMV-associated chains as specific for CMV antigens. Some public TCRs appeared in many individuals, while most sequences were rare.

The assay was immunoSEQ multiplex PCR, and TCRdb's table has in-frame clones only and misses some. In the table there are 85,000 to 130,000 clones, about 88% of which are singletons. Looked up from germline, CDR1 is MDHEN and CDR2 is SYDVKM. The CDR3 has 16 residues. V lost 4 bases and J lost 4; bases outside the gene matches: 7. The chain employs TRBV28 and TRBJ2-1, with TRBD1 matching 10 bases. Sequencing was performed on PBMCs. The clonotype comes from a woman between 18 and 29 years old in good health and CMV-seropositive. This chain's CDR3 is CASSSWTGGLYNEQFF. The CDR3 DNA follows: TGTGCCAGCAGTTCCTGGACAGGGGGATTATACAATGAGCAGTTCTTC.